The 30 T cell receptor beta chains in this list originate from one sample, sequenced in a study of identical twins. TCRdb recomputed calls from the 5' RACE reads with MiXCR, one row per CDR3 protein. The sample shows roughly 260,000 distinct CDR3 sequences, 11% to 15% of them seen only once. Source material: memory (CD45RO+) T cells sorted from blood. These receptors came from a young woman in good health.

In this sample, this clonotype turned up a few times. The V call is TRBV29-1, the J call TRBJ1-5; D perhaps matches TRBD1 (6 bases). Trimming took off 4 bases at V and 2 bases at J, with 12 bases between the two ends. Germline CDR1 reads SQVTM; CDR2 reads ANQGSEA. This CDR3 spans 14 amino acids. CDR3 region: CSVAGGAGNQPQHF. CDR3 nucleotide sequence: TGCAGCGTTGCCGGGGGCGCGGGCAATCAGCCCCAGCATTTT.

V usage is TRBV3-1 and J usage is TRBJ2-1; D gene unclear. CDR3 size: 15 residues. Trimming took 4 bases from V and 0 from J, leaving 10 bases between them. Germline V gives CDR1 LGHDT, CDR2 YNNKEL (reference sequence). The CDR3 protein is CASSPAQGSYNEQFF. CDR3 sequence (DNA): TGTGCCAGCAGCCCGGCGCAAGGCTCCTACAATGAGCAGTTCTTC.

The V and J genes are TRBV5-1 and TRBJ2-5; the D is unclear. The V gene lost 2 bases and the J gene lost 5 bases, with 7 bases spanning the gap. The CDR3 is 12 amino acids. Looked up from germline, CDR1 is SGHRS and CDR2 is YFSETQ. CDR3 protein: CASSFSEETQYF. As DNA, the CDR3 is TGCGCCAGCAGCTTTTCCGAGGAGACCCAGTACTTC. Filled out from reference TRBV5-1 and TRBJ2-5, the complete variable domain reads KAGVTQTPRYLIKTRGQQVTLSCSPISGHRSVSWYQQTPGQGLQFLFEYFSETQRNKGNFPGRFSGRQFSNSRSEMNVSTLELGDSALYLCASSFSEETQYFGPGTRLLVL.

J is TRBJ2-3 and V is TRBV10-3; weak D call: TRBD2 (5 bases). V was cut by 4 bases and J by 2 bases, with 10 bases left in between. The CDR3 is 14 residues long. CDR1 ENHRY and CDR2 SYGVKD come from the germline V gene. For the CDR3, the DNA is TGTGCCATCAGTGGAGGGCACCCCACAGATACGCAGTATTTT. It translates to CAISGGHPTDTQYF.

The chain links TRBV3-1 to TRBJ2-3; 11 positions agree with TRBD2. In germline, CDR1 is LGHDT, CDR2 YNNKEL (reference sequence). The CDR3 covers 18 residues. J was trimmed by 3 bases and V by 4 bases; bases with no gene match: 12. This chain's CDR3 is CASSPTSGSKVETDTQYF. As DNA, the CDR3 is TGTGCCAGCAGCCCAACTAGCGGGAGTAAGGTAGAAACAGATACGCAGTATTTT.

V gene TRBV4-3 combines with J gene TRBJ2-3; D not certain. The V end was cut by 3 bases, the J end by 0 bases, with 4 bases between. This CDR3 spans 13 amino acids. Germline lookup yields CDR1 LGHNA and CDR2 YSLEER. CDR3 DNA: TGCGCCAGCAGCCATATCAGCACAGATACGCAGTATTTT. Translating it yields CASSHISTDTQYF.

The chain is built from TRBV5-5 and TRBJ2-1, with D possibly matching TRBD1 (7 bases). Germline CDR1 is SGHKS and CDR2 is YYEKEE (reference sequence). V lost 4 bases, J lost 9 bases, and 17 bases lay in between. The CDR3 runs 14 residues. CDR3 loop: CASSAGQVGGEQFF. The DNA of the CDR3 is TGTGCCAGCAGCGCTGGACAGGTGGGAGGTGAGCAGTTCTTC.

This clonotype occurred a few times. J is TRBJ1-4 and V is TRBV12-3 or TRBV12-4; D ambiguous. The CDR3 loop spans 14 amino acids. Deletions cut 3 bases from V and 8 bases from J, with 13 bases between. The CDR3 DNA follows: TGTGCCAGCAGTTTTCGATATGGAATCGAAAAACTGTTTTTT. Its protein product is CASSFRYGIEKLFF.

CDR3 DNA sequence: TGTGCCAGCACGGCCAGAATGAACACTGAAGCTTTCTTT. It codes for CASTARMNTEAFF. The J gene is TRBJ1-1, the V gene TRBV6-1, with D unresolved. Trimming took 7 bases from V and 0 from J, leaving 9 bases between them. The CDR3 consists of 13 residues. The V gene's germline CDR1 is MNHNS and CDR2 SASEGT.

There are a few counts of this clonotype. The chain joins TRBV12-3 or TRBV12-4 to TRBJ1-2; perhaps TRBD1 as D (6 bases). The CDR3 extends over 13 amino acids. The V and J ends lost 5 bases and 5 bases respectively, with 12 bases between them. CDR3 sequence (DNA): TGTGCCAGCAGTCAGAACCAGGGGTATGGCTACACCTTC. It yields the protein CASSQNQGYGYTF.

This clonotype was seen more than once but under ten times. The V gene is TRBV7-8, the J gene TRBJ2-1; 8 bases line up with TRBD1. Unmatched junction bases numbered 3, after V lost 5 bases and J lost 9 bases. This CDR3 has 12 amino acids. The V gene's germline CDR1 is SGHVS and CDR2 FQNEAQ. DNA of the CDR3: TGTGCCAGCAGCACCGGACAGGGTGAGCAGTTCTTC. This translates into CASSTGQGEQFF.

This clonotype was seen a few times. V and J are TRBV12-3 or TRBV12-4 and TRBJ2-5, with D unclear. The CDR3 contains 12 residues. The V gene lost 6 bases and the J gene lost 7 bases, with 12 bases spanning the gap. Here the CDR3 reads CASSQGPGTQYF. Here the CDR3 DNA reads TGTGCCAGCAGCCAAGGACCCGGGACCCAGTACTTC.

The V and J genes are TRBV19 and TRBJ1-5, with a possible D match to TRBD1 (6 bases). Trimming shortened V by 3 bases and J by 3 bases, and 12 bases separated the two germline ends. The length of the CDR3 is 15 residues. Germline V gives CDR1 LNHDA, CDR2 SQIVND (reference sequence). CDR3 loop: CASSISRGPNQPQHF. CDR3 sequence (DNA): TGTGCCAGTAGTATCTCCAGGGGCCCCAATCAGCCCCAGCATTTT.

In this sample, this clonotype turned up many times. The gene calls are TRBV29-1 and TRBJ1-1; 8 nucleotides align to TRBD1. The germline V gene has CDR1 SQVTM and CDR2 ANQGSEA. The CDR3 sequence is 12 residues long. V lost 8 bases, J lost 4 bases, and 6 bases stayed unmatched. The CDR3 DNA reads as TGCAGCTCCGGACAGGGTGCCACTGAAGCTTTCTTT. As protein: CSSGQGATEAFF.

The chain links TRBV20-1 to TRBJ2-5; perhaps TRBD2 as D (5 bases). V was clipped by 0 bases and J by 4 bases, with 12 bases between them. This CDR3 region has 14 residues. The germline V gene has CDR1 DFQATT and CDR2 SNEGSKA (reference sequence). CDR3 DNA sequence: TGCAGTGCTAGAGAGAGCGGTCCAGGAGAGACCCAGTACTTC. Protein sequence: CSARESGPGETQYF.

This rearrangement joins TRBV27 to TRBJ2-6, with D tentatively TRBD1 (6 bases). The V end lost 1 base, the J end lost 1 base, and 20 bases lay between the germline ends. CDR3 size: 20 residues. CDR1 and CDR2 (germline): MNHEY, SMNVEV (reference sequence). This chain's CDR3 is CASSLWGPGTPLSGANVLTF. The CDR3 region has the DNA TGTGCCAGCAGTTTATGGGGGCCCGGGACACCGCTTTCTGGGGCCAACGTCCTGACTTTC.

V and J are TRBV18 and TRBJ1-1, with TRBD1 as a possible D gene (5 bases). Germline V gives CDR1 KGHSH, CDR2 LQKENI. The germline V and J ends were trimmed by 5 bases and 3 bases, with 13 bases remaining between them. The CDR3 contains 14 residues. The CDR3 sequence is CASSKAVGDTEAFF. DNA for the CDR3: TGTGCCAGCTCAAAGGCTGTGGGGGACACTGAAGCTTTCTTT.

This clonotype occurred a few times. The chain recombines TRBV29-1 with TRBJ2-5, with 8 bases lining up with TRBD2. V lost 1 base, J lost 4 bases, and 2 bases stayed unmatched. The CDR3 sequence is 13 residues long. CDR1 and CDR2 (germline): SQVTM, ANQGSEA. The chain's CDR3 is CSVEVGTRETQYF. The CDR3 nucleotides are TGCAGCGTTGAAGTAGGGACTAGAGAGACCCAGTACTTC.

The chain recombines TRBV6-4 with TRBJ2-2, with 8 bases lining up with TRBD1. Germline CDR1 reads MRHNA; CDR2 reads SNTAGT. The V and J ends lost 7 bases and 0 bases, in that order; junction bases with no gene match: 4. CDR3 length: 15 amino acids. The CDR3 DNA follows: TGTGCCAGCACCCCACAGGGGGCGAACACCGGGGAGCTGTTTTTT. Translation gives CASTPQGANTGELFF.

This clonotype was counted between two and nine times. The rearrangement joins TRBV5-1 to TRBJ1-2; 9 bases line up with TRBD1. The CDR3 has 14 amino acids. CDR1 and CDR2 from the germline V gene are SGHRS and YFSETQ. J gave up 5 bases and V 6 bases, and 8 bases lay outside the gene matches. CDR3 DNA: TGCGCCAGCACATCGACAGGGGGGCGGTATGGCTACACCTTC. Amino acids: CASTSTGGRYGYTF.

The gene calls are TRBV5-6 and TRBJ1-1, with D maybe TRBD1 (6 bases). V was clipped by 5 bases and J by 0 bases, with 11 bases between them. This CDR3 spans 14 amino acids. Germline CDR1 is SGHDT and CDR2 is YYEEEE. CDR3: CASRQGQMNTEAFF. The CDR3 bases are TGTGCCAGCAGACAGGGCCAAATGAACACTGAAGCTTTCTTT.

The V gene is TRBV29-1, the J gene TRBJ2-5; D gene uncertain. There are 11 residues in the CDR3. Germline V gene sequence: CDR1 SQVTM, CDR2 ANQGSEA. V was trimmed by 8 bases and J by 1 base, leaving 8 bases between them. Written as DNA, the CDR3 is TGCAGCTCCTTCATCCAAGAGACCCAGTACTTC. Protein sequence: CSSFIQETQYF.

The sample holds many counts of this clonotype. The genes are TRBV18 and TRBJ2-7; possibly TRBD1 for D (6 bases). V was shortened by 6 bases and J by 3 bases, with 18 bases between the two germline ends. There are 15 residues in the CDR3. Germline lookup yields CDR1 KGHSH and CDR2 LQKENI. Here the CDR3 reads CASSPTGTSIYEQYF. The CDR3, as DNA: TGTGCCAGCTCTCCTACCGGGACATCAATCTACGAGCAGTACTTC.

The rearrangement uses TRBV6-1 and TRBJ2-2, with D unresolved. Per the germline V gene, CDR1 is MNHNS and CDR2 is SASEGT. There are 15 residues in the CDR3. Trimming removed 6 bases from V and 1 base from J, with 12 bases in between. The CDR3, as DNA: TGTGCCAGCAGCCCCGGGCGGAAGAACACCGGGGAGCTGTTTTTT. Residues: CASSPGRKNTGELFF.

In this sample, this clonotype turned up many times. The V call is TRBV20-1, the J call TRBJ2-1, with 10 bases lining up with TRBD2. Germline loops: CDR1 DFQATT, CDR2 SNEGSKA (reference sequence). The CDR3 runs 17 residues. With V trimmed by 6 bases and J by 2 bases, 13 bases remained unmatched. CDR3 loop: CSAPSSPLAGAYNEQFF. CDR3 nucleotide sequence: TGCAGTGCCCCCTCTAGTCCCCTAGCGGGAGCCTACAATGAGCAGTTCTTC.

This chain joins TRBV5-1 and TRBJ2-1; D is uncertain. Between the trimmed V and J ends, which lost 2 bases and 3 bases, there was a span of 15 bases. Per germline, CDR1 SGHRS and CDR2 YFSETQ. CDR3 length: 16 amino acids. CDR3: CASSFTDHHSYNEQFF. The CDR3 DNA follows: TGCGCCAGCAGCTTTACGGACCACCACAGCTACAATGAGCAGTTCTTC. The full variable domain, its missing parts supplied by reference TRBV5-1 and TRBJ2-1, is KAGVTQTPRYLIKTRGQQVTLSCSPISGHRSVSWYQQTPGQGLQFLFEYFSETQRNKGNFPGRFSGRQFSNSRSEMNVSTLELGDSALYLCASSFTDHHSYNEQFFGPGTRLTVL.

The V and J genes are TRBV20-1 and TRBJ2-3; 11 positions agree with TRBD2. The CDR3 loop spans 14 amino acids. Germline CDR1 is DFQATT and CDR2 is SNEGSKA (reference sequence). V lost 2 bases and J lost 5; bases outside the gene matches: 3. The CDR3 DNA sequence: TGCAGTGCTAGACTAGCGGGAGGACTAGATACGCAGTATTTT. Residues: CSARLAGGLDTQYF.

The chain uses TRBV20-1 and TRBJ2-7; 15 bases match TRBD2. Germline V gene sequence: CDR1 DFQATT, CDR2 SNEGSKA (reference sequence). There are 15 residues in the CDR3. Losses at the gene ends were 2 bases for V and 6 bases for J; bases not matched to a gene: 5. The chain's CDR3 is CSARPGLAGGGEQYF. In DNA form, the CDR3 reads TGCAGTGCTAGACCGGGACTAGCGGGAGGAGGCGAGCAGTACTTC.

The chain uses TRBV10-3 and TRBJ2-5, with 7 bases aligning to TRBD1. The germline V gene encodes CDR1 ENHRY and CDR2 SYGVKD. The CDR3 consists of 13 residues. The V gene end was trimmed by 5 bases and the J gene end by 5 bases; junction bases not matched to a gene: 5. The DNA of the CDR3 is TGTGCCATCAGTTACAGGGGCGGGGAGACCCAGTACTTC. It encodes CAISYRGGETQYF.

The chain recombines TRBV7-2 with TRBJ2-3; no firm D call. This CDR3 has 15 residues. V was pared by 5 bases and J by 0 bases, with 12 bases between. Looked up from germline, CDR1 is SGHTA and CDR2 is FQGNSA. The CDR3 loop reads CASSLFSTSTDTQYF. In DNA form, the CDR3 reads TGTGCCAGCAGCCTCTTCAGCACTAGCACAGATACGCAGTATTTT.